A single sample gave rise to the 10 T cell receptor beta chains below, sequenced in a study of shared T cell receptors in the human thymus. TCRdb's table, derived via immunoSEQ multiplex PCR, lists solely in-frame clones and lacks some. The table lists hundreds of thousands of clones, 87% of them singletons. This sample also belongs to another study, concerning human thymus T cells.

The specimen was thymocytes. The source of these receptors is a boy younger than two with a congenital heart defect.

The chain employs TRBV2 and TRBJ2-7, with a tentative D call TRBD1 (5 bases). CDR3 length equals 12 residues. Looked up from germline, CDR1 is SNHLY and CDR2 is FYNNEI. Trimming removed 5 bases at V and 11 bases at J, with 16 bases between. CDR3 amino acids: CASSSPQQGKYF. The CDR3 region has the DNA TGTGCCAGCAGTTCCCCCCAGCAGGGAAAGTACTTC.

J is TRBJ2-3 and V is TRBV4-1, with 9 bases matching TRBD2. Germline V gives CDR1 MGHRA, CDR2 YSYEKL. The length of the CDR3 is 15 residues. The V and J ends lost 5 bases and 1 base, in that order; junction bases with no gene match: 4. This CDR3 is CASSSRLAGTDTQYF. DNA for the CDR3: TGCGCCAGCAGCTCCCGACTAGCGGGCACAGATACGCAGTATTTT.

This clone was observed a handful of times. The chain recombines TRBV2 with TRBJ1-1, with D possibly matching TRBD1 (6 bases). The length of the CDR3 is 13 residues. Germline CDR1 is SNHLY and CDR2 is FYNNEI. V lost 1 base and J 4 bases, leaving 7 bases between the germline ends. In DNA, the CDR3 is TGTGCCAGCAGTGAAGGGACAGCCACTGAAGCTTTCTTT. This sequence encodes CASSEGTATEAFF. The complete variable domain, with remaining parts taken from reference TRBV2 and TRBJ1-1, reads EPEVTQTPSHQVTQMGQEVILRCVPISNHLYFYWYRQILGQKVEFLVSFYNNEISEKSEIFDDQFSVERPDGSNFTLKIRSTKLEDSAMYFCASSEGTATEAFFGQGTRLTVV.

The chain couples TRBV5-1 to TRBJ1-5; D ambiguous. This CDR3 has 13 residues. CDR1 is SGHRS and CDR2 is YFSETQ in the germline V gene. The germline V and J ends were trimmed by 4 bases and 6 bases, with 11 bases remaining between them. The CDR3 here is CASSTRVFQPQHF. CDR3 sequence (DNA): TGCGCCAGCAGCACCCGGGTATTTCAGCCCCAGCATTTT. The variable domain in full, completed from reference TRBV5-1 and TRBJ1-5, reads KAGVTQTPRYLIKTRGQQVTLSCSPISGHRSVSWYQQTPGQGLQFLFEYFSETQRNKGNFPGRFSGRQFSNSRSEMNVSTLELGDSALYLCASSTRVFQPQHFGDGTRLSIL.

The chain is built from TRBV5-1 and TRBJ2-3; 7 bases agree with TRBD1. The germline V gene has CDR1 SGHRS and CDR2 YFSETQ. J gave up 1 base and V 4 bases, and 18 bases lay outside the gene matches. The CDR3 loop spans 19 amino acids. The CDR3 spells CASSLTFDRVVTRTDTQYF. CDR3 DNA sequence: TGCGCCAGCAGCCTCACCTTCGACAGGGTCGTCACTCGCACAGATACGCAGTATTTT.

The CDR3 DNA reads TGTGCTACCACCCCCCGGGACAGGGGTTCAGATACGCAGTATTTT. Protein: CATTPRDRGSDTQYF. The chain links TRBV28 to TRBJ2-3; 10 positions match TRBD1. Germline assignment: CDR1 MDHEN and CDR2 SYDVKM. This CDR3 has 15 amino acids.

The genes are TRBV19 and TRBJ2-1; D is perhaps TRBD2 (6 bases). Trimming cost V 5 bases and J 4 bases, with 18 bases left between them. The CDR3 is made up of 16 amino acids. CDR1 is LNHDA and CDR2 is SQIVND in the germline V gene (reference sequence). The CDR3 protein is CASSPHHRTTYNEQFF. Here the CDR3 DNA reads TGTGCCAGTAGTCCCCACCACAGGACTACGTACAATGAGCAGTTCTTC.

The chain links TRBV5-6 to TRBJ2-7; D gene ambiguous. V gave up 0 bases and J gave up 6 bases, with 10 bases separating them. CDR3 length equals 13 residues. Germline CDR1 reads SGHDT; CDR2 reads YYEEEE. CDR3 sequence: CASSLAHPGEQYF. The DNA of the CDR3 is TGTGCCAGCAGCTTGGCACATCCAGGCGAGCAGTACTTC.

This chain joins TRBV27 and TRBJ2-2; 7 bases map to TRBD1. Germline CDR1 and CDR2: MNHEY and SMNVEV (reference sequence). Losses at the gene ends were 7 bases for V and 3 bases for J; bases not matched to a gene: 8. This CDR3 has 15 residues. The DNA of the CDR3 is TGTGCCAGCACCCAACAGGGGCCCCACACCGGGGAGCTGTTTTTT. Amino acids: CASTQQGPHTGELFF.

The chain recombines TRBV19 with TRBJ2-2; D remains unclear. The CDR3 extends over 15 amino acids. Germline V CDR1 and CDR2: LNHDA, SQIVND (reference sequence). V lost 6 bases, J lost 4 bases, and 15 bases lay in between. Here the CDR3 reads CASSHSSQATGELFF. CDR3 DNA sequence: TGTGCCAGTAGCCATTCTTCCCAGGCCACCGGGGAGCTGTTTTTT.